These 16 T cell receptor beta chains were all obtained from the same sample, sequenced in a study of T cell responses to AZD1222 COVID-19 vaccine. Clones were read by immunoSEQ multiplex PCR, and TCRdb kept only the in-frame ones, dropping some. Of 120,000 or so clones listed, roughly 90% were seen once; the top ten hold 0.85% to 1.3%. The sequencing here drew on peripheral blood, taken on day 0 of AZD1222 vaccination. The receptors were sampled from an adult in good health.

The CDR3 coding sequence is TGCAGTGCTAGTGGACAGGTGAGAAACACTGAAGCTTTCTTT. Protein sequence: CSASGQVRNTEAFF. This chain connects TRBV20-1 to TRBJ1-1; 7 nucleotides match TRBD1. V lost 3 bases and J lost 2; bases outside the gene matches: 6. Germline V gene data show CDR1 as DFQATT and CDR2 as SNEGSKA (reference sequence). The CDR3 consists of 14 residues.

Only one count was recorded for this clone. The chain links TRBV19 to TRBJ2-1; 11 bases map to TRBD2. Trimming at V came to 4 bases and at J to 4 bases, leaving 3 bases not matched to a gene. Germline assignment: CDR1 LNHDA and CDR2 SQIVND (reference sequence). The CDR3 runs to 15 residues. CDR3 nucleotides: TGTGCCAGTAGTAAATGGACTAGCGGGTACAATGAGCAGTTCTTC. Its translation: CASSKWTSGYNEQFF.

The V gene is TRBV7-8, the J gene TRBJ1-2; no clear D. Germline V lookup: CDR1 SGHVS, CDR2 FQNEAQ. This CDR3 has 13 amino acids. The V end lost 6 bases, the J end lost 1 base, and 9 bases lay between the germline ends. DNA of the CDR3: TGTGCCAGCAGTCCAGGAATTAACTATGGCTACACCTTC. This gives the protein CASSPGINYGYTF.

V is TRBV2 and J is TRBJ2-3; D not resolved. CDR1 is SNHLY and CDR2 is FYNNEI in the germline V gene. The V end lost 6 bases, the J end lost 0 bases, and 10 bases lay between the germline ends. The CDR3 runs to 14 residues. CDR3 sequence: CASRNDGSTDTQYF. The CDR3 DNA reads as TGTGCCAGCAGAAACGACGGTAGCACAGATACGCAGTATTTT.

This rearrangement joins TRBV2 to TRBJ2-3; no clear D gene. Trimming pared 5 bases from V and 4 bases from J, leaving 13 bases between. Germline-derived CDR1 and CDR2 are SNHLY and FYNNEI. This CDR3 is 14 amino acids long. The CDR3 DNA follows: TGTGCCAGCAGTCCGGATATGTGGGCAGATACGCAGTATTTT. Amino acids: CASSPDMWADTQYF.

The V call is TRBV29-1, the J call TRBJ1-5, with 9 bases that match TRBD1. From germline, CDR1 is SQVTM and CDR2 ANQGSEA. After removal of 0 bases from V and 5 bases from J, the junction contained 8 bases not matched to a gene. The CDR3 consists of 16 residues. In DNA, the CDR3 is TGCAGCGTTGAAGACCACGACAGGGGGACGGATCAGCCCCAGCATTTT. This encodes CSVEDHDRGTDQPQHF.

This rearrangement joins TRBV2 to TRBJ2-6; D might be TRBD1 (6 bases). V was clipped by 4 bases and J by 0 bases, with 10 bases between them. This CDR3 region has 16 residues. Germline CDR1 and CDR2: SNHLY and FYNNEI. CDR3 sequence: CASSVYRDSGANVLTF. For the CDR3, the DNA is TGTGCCAGCAGTGTGTACAGGGACTCTGGGGCCAACGTCCTGACTTTC.

The V and J genes are TRBV5-6 and TRBJ1-5, with unresolved D. The V end lost 2 bases, the J end lost 4 bases, and 22 bases lay between the germline ends. Germline CDR1 is SGHDT and CDR2 is YYEEEE. There are 18 residues in the CDR3. CDR3 nucleotides: TGTGCCAGCAGCTTTTGGGCTACCGCCCGTTGGGGAAATCAGCCCCAGCATTTT. This sequence encodes CASSFWATARWGNQPQHF.

This clone was picked up one time. V is TRBV2 and J is TRBJ1-2, with D maybe TRBD1 (5 bases). Germline lookup yields CDR1 SNHLY and CDR2 FYNNEI. This CDR3 has 13 residues. V was clipped by 4 bases and J by 2 bases, with 8 bases between them. CDR3 sequence: CASSAGHNYGYTF. CDR3 bases: TGTGCCAGCAGTGCTGGACACAACTATGGCTACACCTTC.

This clone was seen a handful of times. The genes are TRBV6-6 and TRBJ2-6; D gene ambiguous. Germline V gene lookup returns CDR1 MNHNY and CDR2 SVGAGI (reference sequence). The CDR3 is 16 amino acids. V lost 5 bases and J 2 bases, leaving 13 bases between the germline ends. CDR3 in amino acids: CASSNTAATGANVLTF. DNA of the CDR3: TGTGCCAGCAGTAACACCGCGGCAACTGGGGCCAACGTCCTGACTTTC.

In its sample, this clone was seen once. The J gene is TRBJ2-1, the V gene TRBV29-1; a weak D match, TRBD2 (5 bases). This CDR3 contains 16 residues. CDR1 is SQVTM, CDR2 ANQGSEA, per germline. Trimming cost V 6 bases and J 6 bases, with 24 bases left between them. CDR3: CSVAPGWGAESNEQFF. CDR3 bases: TGCAGCGTCGCCCCTGGGTGGGGAGCGGAGAGCAATGAGCAGTTCTTC.

V usage is TRBV20-1 and J usage is TRBJ1-2; D is uncertain. Germline CDR1 DFQATT, CDR2 SNEGSKA (reference sequence). V was trimmed by 1 base and J by 8 bases, leaving 8 bases between them. The CDR3 is 11 amino acids. The DNA of the CDR3 is TGCAGTGCTAGAGTCATGTGGGGCTACACCTTC. The encoded protein is CSARVMWGYTF.

This chain links TRBV28 with TRBJ2-1; 10 bases line up with TRBD2. The J segment lost 9 bases and the V segment lost 3 bases, leaving 20 bases of the junction unmatched. This CDR3 has 19 residues. From germline, CDR1 is MDHEN and CDR2 SYDVKM. CDR3 sequence reads: CASSLMSRGGLAGVGEQFF. In DNA form, the CDR3 reads TGTGCCAGCAGTTTGATGTCCCGGGGTGGGCTAGCGGGAGTTGGTGAGCAGTTCTTC.

CDR3 sequence reads: CASSILGYSPLHF. Written as DNA, the CDR3 is TGTGCCAGTAGTATTCTGGGGTATTCACCCCTCCACTTT. J is TRBJ1-6 and V is TRBV19; D call uncertain. Per germline, CDR1 LNHDA and CDR2 SQIVND (reference sequence). Trimming pared 3 bases from V and 8 bases from J, leaving 8 bases between. This CDR3 has 13 amino acids.

The V call is TRBV2, the J call TRBJ1-1; the D is unclear. The V gene's germline CDR1 is SNHLY and CDR2 FYNNEI. Trimming stripped 2 bases from V and 2 bases from J, with 6 bases between. There are 13 residues in the CDR3. CDR3 region: CASSEIANTEAFF. CDR3 sequence (DNA): TGTGCCAGCAGTGAAATAGCTAACACTGAAGCTTTCTTT.

The rearrangement joins TRBV5-1 to TRBJ1-1, with D hard to call. The germline gives CDR1 SGHRS, CDR2 YFSETQ. CDR3 length equals 18 residues. V lost 1 base and J 1 base, leaving 20 bases between the germline ends. The CDR3 is CASSLIAGDNKRNTEAFF. In DNA form, the CDR3 reads TGCGCCAGCAGCTTGATTGCGGGAGATAACAAGAGGAACACTGAAGCTTTCTTT.